A selection of T cell receptor beta chains follows, all from one sample in a study of human T cells and chemical hapten exposure. TCRdb recomputed calls from the RACE reads with MiXCR, one row per CDR3 protein. The table includes about 140,000 distinct CDR3 sequences, about 10% detected once. The starting material was whole blood, obtained in connection with sensitization to the hapten diphenylcyclopropenone (DPC). Receptors were obtained from a woman aged 50 to 60 with alopecia areata. Some clones in this sample may be carry-over from other donors' samples. Both conserved end residues are part of each CDR3. A D gene is named only where the DNA matches it firmly. A row's size may be missing; if present it is once, few, many or a size class.

J | size | V | D | DNA | CDR3
TRBJ2-6 | NA | TRBV20-1 | NA | TGCAGTGGATCACAGGGCGGAGCCTCTGGGGCCAACGTCCTGACTTTC | CSGSQGGASGANVLTF
TRBJ2-2 | few | TRBV7-2 | NA | TGTGCCAGCAGCTCACCCCAAGGGGCGCTAAGAACCGGGGAGCTGTTTTTT | CASSSPQGALRTGELFF
TRBJ2-3 | many | TRBV20-1 | NA | TGCAGTGCTAGAGATTTGCGGGCGATACTCACAGATACGCAGTATTTT | CSARDLRAILTDTQYF
TRBJ2-7 | many | TRBV9 | TRBD2 | TGTGCCAGCAGCGTTGTGACTAGCGGGGGCGAGCAGTACTTC | CASSVVTSGGEQYF
TRBJ1-1 | many | TRBV5-1 | NA | TGCGCCAGCAGCTTGGGGGAGCCTAACACTGAAGCTTTCTTT | CASSLGEPNTEAFF
TRBJ1-2 | few | TRBV20-1 | NA | TGCAGTGCTAGGGACTCCAGGACTAACTATGGCTACACCTTC | CSARDSRTNYGYTF
TRBJ2-1 | NA | TRBV7-3 | NA | TGTGCCAGCAGCTTAACCAGGACCGAGCAGTTCTTC | CASSLTRTEQFF
TRBJ2-1 | NA | TRBV24-1 | TRBD2 | TGTGCCACCAGTGCTAGCGGGGAATACAATGAGCAGTTCTTC | CATSASGEYNEQFF
TRBJ1-5 | few | TRBV5-5 | TRBD1 | TGTGCCAGCAGCTTAGGCTCATCGGACAGGCTTCGCAATCAGCCCCAGCATTTT | CASSLGSSDRLRNQPQHF
TRBJ2-6 | NA | TRBV28 | NA | TGTGCCAGCAGTCCCCTACCACTTTCTGGGGCCAACGTCCTGACTTTC | CASSPLPLSGANVLTF
TRBJ1-2 | many | TRBV30 | NA | TGTGCCGCTTTTACAGGGTGGGACTATGGCTACACCTTC | CAAFTGWDYGYTF
TRBJ2-7 | few | TRBV15 | NA | TGTGCCACCAGCAAGGGGACAACCACCTACGAGCAGTACTTC | CATSKGTTTYEQYF
TRBJ1-1 | NA | TRBV6-5 | TRBD1 | TGTGCCAGCACCCCCTCAGGGGGGGGAGGTGAAGCTTTCTTT | CASTPSGGGGEAFF